This T cell receptor beta chain was sequenced for a study of T cell changes during pregnancy in multiple sclerosis. Germline V gives CDR1 MNHNY, CDR2 SVGAGI (reference sequence). The CDR3 spans 15 residues. V was pared by 2 bases and J by 4 bases, with 12 bases between. The data were produced by immunoSEQ multiplex PCR, yet TCRdb's version contains in-frame clones alone and is incomplete. The data show roughly 50,000 clones, with around 92% seen just once and 0.25% held by the top ten. This clonotype was sampled from a female donor with multiple sclerosis, enrolled in a pregnancy study. The input for sequencing was CD4+ T cells from peripheral blood mononuclear cells, taken in the third trimester of pregnancy. The chain couples TRBV6-6 to TRBJ1-3; TRBD1 is a possible D gene (5 bases). The CDR3 DNA follows: TGTGCCAGCAGTTACGCGGGGGGGTCCGGAAACACCATATATTTT. Amino acid sequence: CASSYAGGSGNTIYF.